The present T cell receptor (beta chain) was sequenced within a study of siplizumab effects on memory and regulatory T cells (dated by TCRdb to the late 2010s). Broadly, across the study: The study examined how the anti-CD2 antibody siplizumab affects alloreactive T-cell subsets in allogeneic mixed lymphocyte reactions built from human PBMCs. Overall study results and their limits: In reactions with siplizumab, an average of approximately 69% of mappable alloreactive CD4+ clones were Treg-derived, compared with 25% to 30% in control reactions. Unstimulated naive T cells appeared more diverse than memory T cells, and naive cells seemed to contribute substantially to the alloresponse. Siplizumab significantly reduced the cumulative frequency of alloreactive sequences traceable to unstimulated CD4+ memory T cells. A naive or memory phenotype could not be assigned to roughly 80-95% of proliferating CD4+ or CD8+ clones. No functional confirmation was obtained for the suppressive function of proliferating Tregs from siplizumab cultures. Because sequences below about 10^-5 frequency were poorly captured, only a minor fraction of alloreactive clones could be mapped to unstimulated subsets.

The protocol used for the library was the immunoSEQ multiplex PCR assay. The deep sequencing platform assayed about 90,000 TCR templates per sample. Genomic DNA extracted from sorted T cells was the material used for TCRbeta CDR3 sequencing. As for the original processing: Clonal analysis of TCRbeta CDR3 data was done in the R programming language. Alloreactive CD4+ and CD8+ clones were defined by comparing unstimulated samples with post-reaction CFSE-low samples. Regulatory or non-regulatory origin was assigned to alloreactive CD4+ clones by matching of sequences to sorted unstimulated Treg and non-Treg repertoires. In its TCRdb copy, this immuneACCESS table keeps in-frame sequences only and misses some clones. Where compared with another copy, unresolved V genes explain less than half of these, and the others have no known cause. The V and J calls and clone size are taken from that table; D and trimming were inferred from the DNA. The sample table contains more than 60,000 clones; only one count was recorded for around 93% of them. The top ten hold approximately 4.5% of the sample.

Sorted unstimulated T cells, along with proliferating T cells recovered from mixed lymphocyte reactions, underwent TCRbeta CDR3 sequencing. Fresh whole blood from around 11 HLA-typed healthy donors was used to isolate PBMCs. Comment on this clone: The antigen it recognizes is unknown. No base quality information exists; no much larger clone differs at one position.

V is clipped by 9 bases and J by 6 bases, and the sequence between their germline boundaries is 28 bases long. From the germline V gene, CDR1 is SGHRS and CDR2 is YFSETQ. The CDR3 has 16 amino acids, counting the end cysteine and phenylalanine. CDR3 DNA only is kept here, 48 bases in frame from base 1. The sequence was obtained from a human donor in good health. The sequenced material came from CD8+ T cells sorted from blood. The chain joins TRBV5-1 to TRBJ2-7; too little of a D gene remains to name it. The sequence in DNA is TGCGCCACCAACCGCCCGCTACCAGCATCGGCTAGCGAGCAGTACTTC. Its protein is CATNRPLPASASEQYF.